Here is one T cell receptor (beta chain) with its context. The antigen is undetermined. This entry is derived from a study of blood T cells in healthy people across ages. Overall study findings and caveats: TCR beta diversity correlated strongly with naive T cell percentage. With donor CMV status unknown, expanded clonotype changes were possibly confounded.

The use of a sample-barcoded 5' primer and a J-beta primer mix characterized a second PCR of 7 to 11 cycles. Through a template-switch adaptor with 12 random nucleotides, each cDNA molecule received a tag. TCRdb reanalysed the 5' RACE reads using MiXCR and keeps one entry per CDR3 protein. The sample records around 2 million distinct CDR3 sequences, about two fifths being singletons. Trimming took 6 bases from V and 9 from J, leaving 14 bases between them. CDR3 size: 13 residues. The sample consisted of blood. This TCR derives from a human donor in good health. V and J are TRBV12-3 or TRBV12-4 and TRBJ2-2; D might be TRBD1 or TRBD2, each matching 5 bases. CDR3 DNA sequence: TGTGCCAGCAGGACTGGGACGCCCCGGGAGCTGTTTTTT. It yields the protein CASRTGTPRELFF.